Following are 7 T cell receptor beta chains from one sample sequenced in a study of blood T cells in healthy people across ages. The use of a sample-barcoded 5' primer and a J-beta primer mix characterized a second PCR of roughly 7 to 12 cycles. TCRdb ran MiXCR on the 5' RACE reads and lists one entry per CDR3 protein. The table shows around 790,000 distinct CDR3 sequences, with under 45% occurring only once. Sequencing used blood. These receptor sequences come from a man aged 60 to 75 in good health.

This chain connects TRBV4-1 to TRBJ2-5; D might be TRBD1 or TRBD2, each matching 5 bases. The CDR3 spans 16 residues. Trimming stripped 3 bases from V and 4 bases from J, with 18 bases between. Germline loops: CDR1 MGHRA, CDR2 YSYEKL. The CDR3 here is CASSHSGSQGGETQYF. CDR3 nucleotides: TGCGCCAGCAGCCACTCTGGGAGTCAGGGCGGAGAGACCCAGTACTTC.

The sample holds many counts of this clonotype. This chain joins TRBV4-1 and TRBJ2-7; tentative D call: TRBD2 (5 bases). In germline, CDR1 is MGHRA, CDR2 YSYEKL. There are 14 residues in the CDR3. Between the trimmed V and J ends, which lost 0 bases and 4 bases, there was a span of 10 bases. The CDR3, as DNA: TGCGCCAGCAGCCAAGACCGGACTGGTTACGAGCAGTACTTC. This codes for CASSQDRTGYEQYF.

This clonotype was detected a few times. The CDR3 DNA reads as TGTGCCACCAGCAGTACAGGGGGCCCCTATGGCTACACCTTC. Protein product: CATSSTGGPYGYTF. This chain connects TRBV15 to TRBJ1-2; 9 bases are a match to TRBD1. The CDR3 is 14 amino acids. CDR1 LNHNV and CDR2 YYDKDF come from the germline V gene (reference sequence). The J segment lost 4 bases and the V segment lost 3 bases, leaving 3 bases of the junction unmatched.

The chain couples TRBV28 to TRBJ2-7; D remains ambiguous. Trimming took off 5 bases at V and 3 bases at J, with 11 bases between the two ends. The CDR3 has 13 residues. From germline, CDR1 is MDHEN and CDR2 SYDVKM. The CDR3 bases are TGTGCCAGCAGTCCCCCAACGGTCTACGAGCAGTACTTC. Translating gives CASSPPTVYEQYF.

The V call is TRBV6-1, the J call TRBJ2-3; D remains unclear. Per the germline V gene, CDR1 is MNHNS and CDR2 is SASEGT. This CDR3 comprises 13 residues. Trimming took off 0 bases at V and 5 bases at J, with 6 bases between the two ends. CDR3 protein: CASSEAKVDTQYF. The CDR3 DNA reads TGTGCCAGCAGTGAAGCGAAAGTAGATACGCAGTATTTT.

This chain links TRBV7-9 with TRBJ2-7; D is possibly TRBD1 (6 bases). With the DNA end fitting TRBJ2-5 better, the J assignment may be wrong. Germline V gene sequence: CDR1 SEHNR, CDR2 FQNEAQ (reference sequence). This CDR3 region has 15 residues. The DNA for the CDR3 is TGTGCCAGCAGCTCCTCAGGGGACGTCCGCGAGACCCAGTACTTC. Its protein product is CASSSSGDVRETQYF.

This clonotype was observed many times. The V call is TRBV11-2, the J call TRBJ1-5, with TRBD1 matching 8 bases. The CDR3 spans 15 residues. With 0 bases clipped from V and 5 bases from J, the junction kept 3 bases outside the gene matches. Germline V gene lookup returns CDR1 SGHAT and CDR2 FQNNGV. The CDR3 sequence: CASSLEAGGHQPQHF. The CDR3 DNA reads TGTGCCAGCAGCTTAGAAGCAGGGGGCCATCAGCCCCAGCATTTT.